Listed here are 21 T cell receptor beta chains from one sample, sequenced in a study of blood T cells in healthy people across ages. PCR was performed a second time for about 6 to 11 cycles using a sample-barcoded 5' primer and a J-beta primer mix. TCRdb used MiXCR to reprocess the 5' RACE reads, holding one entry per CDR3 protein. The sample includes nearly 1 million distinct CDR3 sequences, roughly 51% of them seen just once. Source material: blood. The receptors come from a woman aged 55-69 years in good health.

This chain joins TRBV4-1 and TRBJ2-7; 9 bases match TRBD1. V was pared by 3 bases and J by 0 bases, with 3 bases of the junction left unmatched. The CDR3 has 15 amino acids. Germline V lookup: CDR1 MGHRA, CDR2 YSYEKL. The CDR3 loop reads CASSHDRGTSYEQYF. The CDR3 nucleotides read TGCGCCAGCAGCCATGACAGGGGGACCTCCTACGAGCAGTACTTC.

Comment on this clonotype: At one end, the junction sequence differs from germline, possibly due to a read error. The CDR3 DNA follows: TGTGCCAGCAGTGAAAGTGGGGACCCCTACAATAAGCAGTTCTTC. Translation: CASSESGDPYNKQFF. V gene TRBV27 combines with J gene TRBJ2-1, with D possibly called TRBD1 or TRBD2 (5 bases each). CDR3 length: 15 amino acids. Germline-derived CDR1 and CDR2 are MNHEY and SMNVEV (reference sequence).

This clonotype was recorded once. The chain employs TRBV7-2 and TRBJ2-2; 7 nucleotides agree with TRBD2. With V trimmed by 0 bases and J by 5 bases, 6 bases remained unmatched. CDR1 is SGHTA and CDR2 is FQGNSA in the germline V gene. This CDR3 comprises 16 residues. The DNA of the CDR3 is TGTGCCAGCAGCTTAGCGGGCGGGAGAAGTACCGGGGAGCTGTTTTTT. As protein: CASSLAGGRSTGELFF.

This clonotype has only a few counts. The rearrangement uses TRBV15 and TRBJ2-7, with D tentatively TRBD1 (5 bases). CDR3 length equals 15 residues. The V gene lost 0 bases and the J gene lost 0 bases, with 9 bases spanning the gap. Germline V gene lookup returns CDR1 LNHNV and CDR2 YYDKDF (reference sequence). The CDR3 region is CATSREGLSSYEQYF. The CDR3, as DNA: TGTGCCACCAGCAGAGAGGGGCTGAGCTCCTACGAGCAGTACTTC.

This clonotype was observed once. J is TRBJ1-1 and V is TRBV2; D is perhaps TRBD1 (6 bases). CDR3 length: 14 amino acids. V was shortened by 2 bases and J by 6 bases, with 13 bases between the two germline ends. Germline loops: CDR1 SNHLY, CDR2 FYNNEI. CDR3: CASSERRGPPEAFF. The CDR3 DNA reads TGTGCCAGCAGTGAACGCAGGGGCCCCCCTGAAGCTTTCTTT.

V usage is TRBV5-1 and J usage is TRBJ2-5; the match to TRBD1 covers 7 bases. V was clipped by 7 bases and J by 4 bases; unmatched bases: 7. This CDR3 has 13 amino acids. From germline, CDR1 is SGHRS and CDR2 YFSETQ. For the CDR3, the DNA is TGCGCCAGCGGACAGGTTATAGGAGAGACCCAGTACTTC. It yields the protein CASGQVIGETQYF.

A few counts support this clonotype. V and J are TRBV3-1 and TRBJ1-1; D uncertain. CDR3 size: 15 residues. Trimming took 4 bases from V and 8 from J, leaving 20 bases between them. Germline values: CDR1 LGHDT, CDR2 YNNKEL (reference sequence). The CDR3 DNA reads TGTGCCAGCAGCCCAGGAGGTGGTTGGTGGGGAGAAGCTTTCTTT. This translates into CASSPGGGWWGEAFF.

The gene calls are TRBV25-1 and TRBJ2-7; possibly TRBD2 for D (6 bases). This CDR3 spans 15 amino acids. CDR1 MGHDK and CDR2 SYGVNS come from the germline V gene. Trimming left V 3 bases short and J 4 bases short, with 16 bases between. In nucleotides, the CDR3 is TGTGCCAGCAGTGATAGCGGCAATACAGGATACGAGCAGTACTTC. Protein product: CASSDSGNTGYEQYF.

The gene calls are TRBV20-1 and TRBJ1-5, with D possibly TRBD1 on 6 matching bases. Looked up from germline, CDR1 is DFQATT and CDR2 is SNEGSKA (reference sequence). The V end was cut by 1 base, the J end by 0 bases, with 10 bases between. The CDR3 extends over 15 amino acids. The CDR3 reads CSARGTAYSNQPQHF. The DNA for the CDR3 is TGCAGTGCTAGAGGGACAGCTTATAGCAATCAGCCCCAGCATTTT.

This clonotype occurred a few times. CDR3 bases: TGCAGTGCTAGTAACCGGGACATCTCTAACTATGGCTACACCTTC. Translation gives CSASNRDISNYGYTF. This chain links TRBV20-1 with TRBJ1-2; maybe TRBD1 (6 bases). The V gene lost 3 bases and the J gene lost 0 bases, with 14 bases spanning the gap. From germline, CDR1 is DFQATT and CDR2 SNEGSKA (reference sequence). The CDR3 is made up of 15 amino acids.

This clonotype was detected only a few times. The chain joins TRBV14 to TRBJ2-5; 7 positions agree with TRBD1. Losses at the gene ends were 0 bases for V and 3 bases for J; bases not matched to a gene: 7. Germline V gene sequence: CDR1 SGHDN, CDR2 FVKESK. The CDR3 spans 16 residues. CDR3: CASSQEAGGSKETQYF. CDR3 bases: TGTGCCAGCAGCCAAGAGGCAGGGGGATCGAAAGAGACCCAGTACTTC.

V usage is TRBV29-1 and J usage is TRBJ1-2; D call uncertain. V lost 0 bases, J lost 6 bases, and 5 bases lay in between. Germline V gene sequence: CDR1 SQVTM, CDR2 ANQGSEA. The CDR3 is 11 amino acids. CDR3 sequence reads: CSVEEGHGYTF. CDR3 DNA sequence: TGCAGCGTTGAAGAAGGTCATGGCTACACCTTC.

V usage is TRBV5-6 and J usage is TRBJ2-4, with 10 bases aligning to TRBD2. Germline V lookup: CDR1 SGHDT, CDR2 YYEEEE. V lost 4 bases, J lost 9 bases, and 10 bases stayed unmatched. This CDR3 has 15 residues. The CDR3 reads CASSLPGSGRVIQYF. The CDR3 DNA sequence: TGTGCCAGCAGCCTCCCGGGGAGCGGGAGGGTCATTCAGTACTTC.

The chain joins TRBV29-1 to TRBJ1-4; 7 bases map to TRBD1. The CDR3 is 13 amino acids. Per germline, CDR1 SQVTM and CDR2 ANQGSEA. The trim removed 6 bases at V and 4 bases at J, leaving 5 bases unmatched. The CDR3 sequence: CSVRTGFNEKLFF. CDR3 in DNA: TGCAGCGTGAGGACAGGATTTAATGAAAAACTGTTTTTT.

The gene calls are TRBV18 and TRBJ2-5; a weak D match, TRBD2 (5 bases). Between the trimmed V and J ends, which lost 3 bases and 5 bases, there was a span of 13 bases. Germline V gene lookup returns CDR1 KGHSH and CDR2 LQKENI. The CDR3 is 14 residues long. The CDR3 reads CASSPSGLEETQYF. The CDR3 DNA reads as TGTGCCAGCTCACCCTCGGGGTTGGAGGAGACCCAGTACTTC.

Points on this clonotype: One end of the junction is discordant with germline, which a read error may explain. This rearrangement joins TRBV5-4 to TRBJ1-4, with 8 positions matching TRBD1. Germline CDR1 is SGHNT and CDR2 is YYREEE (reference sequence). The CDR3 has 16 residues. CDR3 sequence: CVSSPTGDATNEKLFF. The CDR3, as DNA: TGTGTCAGCAGCCCGACAGGGGACGCAACTAATGAAAAACTGTTTTTT.

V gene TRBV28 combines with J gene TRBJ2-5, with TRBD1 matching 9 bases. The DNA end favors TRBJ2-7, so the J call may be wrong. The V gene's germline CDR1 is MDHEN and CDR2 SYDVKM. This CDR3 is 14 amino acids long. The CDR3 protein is CASRSQGARYEQYF. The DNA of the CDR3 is TGTGCCAGCAGGTCACAGGGGGCCCGCTACGAGCAGTACTTC.

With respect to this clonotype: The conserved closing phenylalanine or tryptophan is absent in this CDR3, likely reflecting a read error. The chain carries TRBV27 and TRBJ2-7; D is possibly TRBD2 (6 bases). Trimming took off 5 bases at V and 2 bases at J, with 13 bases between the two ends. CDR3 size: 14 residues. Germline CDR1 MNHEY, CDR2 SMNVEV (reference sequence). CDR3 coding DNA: TGTGCCAGCAGTCCGGGGGAGAATCCCTACGAGCAGTACTTA. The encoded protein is CASSPGENPYEQYL.

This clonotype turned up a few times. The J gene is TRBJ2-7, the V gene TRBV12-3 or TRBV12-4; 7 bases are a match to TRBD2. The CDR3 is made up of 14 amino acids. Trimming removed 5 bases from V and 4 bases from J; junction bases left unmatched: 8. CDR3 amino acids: CASSELAPGYEQYF. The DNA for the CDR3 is TGTGCCAGCAGTGAACTAGCGCCCGGATACGAGCAGTACTTC.

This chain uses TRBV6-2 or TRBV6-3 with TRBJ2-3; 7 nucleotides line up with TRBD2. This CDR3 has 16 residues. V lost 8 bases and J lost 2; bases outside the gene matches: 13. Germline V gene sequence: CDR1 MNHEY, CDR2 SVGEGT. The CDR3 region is CASGTPGLRFTDTQYF. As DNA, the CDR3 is TGTGCCAGCGGCACCCCGGGACTACGATTCACAGATACGCAGTATTTT.

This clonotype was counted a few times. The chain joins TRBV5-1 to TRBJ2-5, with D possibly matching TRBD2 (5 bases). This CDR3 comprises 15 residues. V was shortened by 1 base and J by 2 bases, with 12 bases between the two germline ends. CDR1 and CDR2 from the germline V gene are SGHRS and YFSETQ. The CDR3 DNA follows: TGCGCCAGCAGCTTGTTACTAGAAGGGCAAGAGACCCAGTACTTC. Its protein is CASSLLLEGQETQYF.